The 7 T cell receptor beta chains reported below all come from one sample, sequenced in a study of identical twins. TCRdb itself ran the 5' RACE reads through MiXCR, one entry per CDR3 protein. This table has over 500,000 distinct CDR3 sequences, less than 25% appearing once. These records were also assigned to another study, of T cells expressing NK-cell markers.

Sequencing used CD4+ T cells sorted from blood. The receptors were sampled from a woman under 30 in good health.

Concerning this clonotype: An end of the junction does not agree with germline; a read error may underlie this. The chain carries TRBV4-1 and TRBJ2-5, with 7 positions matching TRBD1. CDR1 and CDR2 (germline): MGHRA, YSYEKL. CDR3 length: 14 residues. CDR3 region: CASSPGQVQESQYF. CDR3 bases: TGCGCCAGCAGCCCAGGACAGGTACAAGAGTCCCAGTACTTC.

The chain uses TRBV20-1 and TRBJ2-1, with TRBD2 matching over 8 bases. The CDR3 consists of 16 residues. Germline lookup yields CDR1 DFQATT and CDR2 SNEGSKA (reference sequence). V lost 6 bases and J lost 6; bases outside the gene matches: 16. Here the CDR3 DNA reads TGCAGTGCGACCAATAGCGGGGCCCTGTTCCCCAATGAGCAGTTCTTC. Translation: CSATNSGALFPNEQFF.

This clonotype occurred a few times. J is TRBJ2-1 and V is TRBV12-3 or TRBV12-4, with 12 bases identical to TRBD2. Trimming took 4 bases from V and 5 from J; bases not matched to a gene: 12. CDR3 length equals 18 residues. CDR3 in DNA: TGTGCCAGCAGTTCCCGGACTAGCGGGGCCCTAGGCAACAATGAGCAGTTCTTC. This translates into CASSSRTSGALGNNEQFF.

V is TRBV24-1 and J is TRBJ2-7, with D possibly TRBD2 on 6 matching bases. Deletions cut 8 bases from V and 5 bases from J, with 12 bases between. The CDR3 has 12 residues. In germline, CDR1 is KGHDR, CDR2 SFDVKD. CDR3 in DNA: TGTGCCACCAACCTGCGGGGCCACGAGCAGTACTTC. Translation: CATNLRGHEQYF.

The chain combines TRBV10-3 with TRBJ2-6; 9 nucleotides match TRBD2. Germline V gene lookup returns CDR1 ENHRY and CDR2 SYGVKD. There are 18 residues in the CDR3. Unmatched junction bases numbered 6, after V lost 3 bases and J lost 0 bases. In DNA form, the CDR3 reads TGTGCCATCAGTGATACAGGACTAGCGATCTCTGGGGCCAACGTCCTGACTTTC. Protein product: CAISDTGLAISGANVLTF.

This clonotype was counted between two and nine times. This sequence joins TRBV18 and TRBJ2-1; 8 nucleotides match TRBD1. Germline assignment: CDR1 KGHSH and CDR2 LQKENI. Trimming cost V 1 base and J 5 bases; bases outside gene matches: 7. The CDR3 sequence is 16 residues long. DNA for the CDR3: TGTGCCAGCTCACCACTTGGGACAGGTCTCCACAATGAGCAGTTCTTC. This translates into CASSPLGTGLHNEQFF.

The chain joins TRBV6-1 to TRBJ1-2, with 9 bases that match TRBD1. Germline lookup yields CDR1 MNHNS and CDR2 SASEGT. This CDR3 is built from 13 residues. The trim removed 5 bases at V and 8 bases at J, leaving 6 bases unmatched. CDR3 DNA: TGTGCCAGCAGTAAACAGGGGGCTGGAGGCTACACCTTC. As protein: CASSKQGAGGYTF.